The present TCR beta chain was sequenced within a study of OX40 agonist ivuxolimab in advanced cancers. Study details: Subjects had a mean age of roughly 60 years, with a range of about 23 to 79; approximately 83% were male. Earlier treatment with anti-PD-1, anti-PD-L1 or anti-CTLA-4 was permitted, and 35% to 40% had received some.

TCRdb's copy holds only in-frame clones and misses some; the assay was immunoSEQ multiplex PCR. The sample has about 40,000 clones; roughly 78% are singletons. The receptor's source is an adult with an advanced solid tumor such as melanoma, head and neck, liver or kidney cancer. The material sequenced was CD4+ or CD8+ T cells sorted from blood, taken in a trial of the OX40 agonist ivuxolimab.

Here the CDR3 reads CASSPRDRVDIQYF. The CDR3 nucleotides are TGTGCCAGCAGCCCAAGGGACAGGGTTGACATTCAGTACTTC. This chain joins TRBV6-6 and TRBJ2-4, with 9 bases matching TRBD1. CDR1 and CDR2 (germline): MNHNY, SVGAGI (reference sequence). Unmatched junction bases numbered 8, after V lost 6 bases and J lost 8 bases. The CDR3 loop spans 14 amino acids.